The 8 T cell receptor beta chains reported below all come from one sample, sequenced in a study of blood T cells in healthy people across ages. Next came a second PCR, run for about 6 to 12 cycles, which used a sample-barcoded 5' primer along with a J-beta primer mix. Via MiXCR, TCRdb re-called the 5' RACE reads, giving one row per CDR3 protein. The sample carries approximately 2,000,000 distinct CDR3 sequences, about two fifths recorded once. What was sequenced was blood. Receptor source: a human donor in good health.

The rearrangement links TRBV12-3 or TRBV12-4 to TRBJ2-7, with 9 nucleotides matching TRBD2. The length of the CDR3 is 14 residues. The junction had 6 bases not matched to a gene; V was cut back by 2 bases and J by 7 bases. The CDR3 protein is CASSLSAGGREQYF. The CDR3 coding sequence is TGTGCCAGCAGTTTAAGTGCGGGGGGGCGGGAGCAGTACTTC.

This chain connects TRBV29-1 to TRBJ1-2, with D tentatively TRBD1 (5 bases). The V end lost 8 bases, the J end lost 4 bases, and 14 bases lay between the germline ends. This CDR3 is 12 amino acids long. CDR1 is SQVTM and CDR2 is ANQGSEA in the germline V gene. This CDR3 is CSTVGAVYGYTF. Written as DNA, the CDR3 is TGCAGCACGGTCGGGGCAGTCTATGGCTACACCTTC.

This clonotype was recorded a few times. The gene calls are TRBV4-2 and TRBJ2-5; D ambiguous. Trimming stripped 1 base from V and 7 bases from J, with 13 bases between. This CDR3 comprises 14 residues. CDR1 is LGHNA and CDR2 is YNFKEQ in the germline V gene. The CDR3 loop reads CASSQGDGLGTQYF. The CDR3, as DNA: TGTGCCAGCAGCCAAGGTGATGGGTTGGGGACCCAGTACTTC.

The chain uses TRBV15 and TRBJ1-6; D is uncertain. The CDR3 is made up of 13 amino acids. V gave up 3 bases and J gave up 13 bases, with 13 bases separating them. Germline CDR1 LNHNV, CDR2 YYDKDF (reference sequence). CDR3 sequence reads: CATSRINDAPLHF. The CDR3 coding sequence is TGTGCCACCAGCAGGATAAATGACGCGCCCCTCCACTTT.

The table lists this clonotype with a few counts. The chain recombines TRBV7-9 with TRBJ1-1; D is unresolved. This CDR3 comprises 12 residues. Germline V gene data show CDR1 as SEHNR and CDR2 as FQNEAQ (reference sequence). V lost 1 base, J lost 9 bases, and 9 bases lay in between. CDR3 DNA: TGTGCCAGCAGCTTAGGGGTCCTACAAGCTTTCTTT. Its translation: CASSLGVLQAFF.

This clonotype was observed many times. This sequence joins TRBV12-3 or TRBV12-4 and TRBJ2-7; 10 bases match TRBD1. CDR3 length: 15 residues. The trim removed 4 bases at V and 4 bases at J, leaving 7 bases unmatched. DNA of the CDR3: TGTGCCAGCAGTTCGGGACAGGGGCTTTCATACGAGCAGTACTTC. Translation: CASSSGQGLSYEQYF.

This chain uses TRBV12-3 or TRBV12-4 with TRBJ2-1; 7 positions agree with TRBD1. CDR3 length: 13 amino acids. With 7 bases clipped from V and 7 bases from J, the junction kept 7 bases outside the gene matches. CDR3 amino acids: CASNGDSVNEQFF. The CDR3 coding sequence is TGTGCCAGCAACGGGGACAGTGTTAATGAGCAGTTCTTC.

Concerning this clonotype itself: The conserved closing phenylalanine or tryptophan is absent in this CDR3, likely reflecting a read error. This sequence joins TRBV20-1 and TRBJ1-2; the D gene is possibly TRBD1 (6 bases). Trimming cost V 1 base and J 4 bases, with 19 bases left between them. CDR3 length: 16 amino acids. Per germline, CDR1 DFQATT and CDR2 SNEGSKA (reference sequence). This CDR3 is CSARGYQGRVGYGYTC. CDR3 sequence (DNA): TGCAGTGCTAGAGGCTACCAGGGGCGGGTCGGCTATGGCTACACCTGC.